This T cell receptor beta chain was recorded in a study of blood T cell repertoires in COVID-19. Overall study: Samples taken during acute and convalescent COVID-19 were collected in the United States, Italy and Spain. PBMCs, B-cell-depleted T cells, or T cells provided the cDNA or gDNA that made up the material.

Original processing methods: Amplification with reference gene primers provided the estimates of nucleated cell counts. Produced via immunoSEQ multiplex PCR; TCRdb's table is partial and in-frame only. V and J calls plus clone size are reproduced from that table; the DNA served to infer D and trimming. The sample lists more than 30,000 clones; 70% to 90% were seen once. CDR1 and CDR2 (germline): SEHNR, FQNEAQ (reference sequence). V trimming: 2 bases; J trimming: 5 bases; junction bases outside the gene matches: 0. The CDR3 contains 13 residues. This chain joins TRBV7-9 and TRBJ2-7; TRBD2 matches 10 bases. The sequenced sample consisted of peripheral blood. This clonotype was sampled from a man aged 55 to 70 with active COVID-19. CDR3 residues: CASSLLAGDEQYF. In nucleotides, the CDR3 is TGTGCCAGCAGCTTACTAGCGGGAGACGAGCAGTACTTC.